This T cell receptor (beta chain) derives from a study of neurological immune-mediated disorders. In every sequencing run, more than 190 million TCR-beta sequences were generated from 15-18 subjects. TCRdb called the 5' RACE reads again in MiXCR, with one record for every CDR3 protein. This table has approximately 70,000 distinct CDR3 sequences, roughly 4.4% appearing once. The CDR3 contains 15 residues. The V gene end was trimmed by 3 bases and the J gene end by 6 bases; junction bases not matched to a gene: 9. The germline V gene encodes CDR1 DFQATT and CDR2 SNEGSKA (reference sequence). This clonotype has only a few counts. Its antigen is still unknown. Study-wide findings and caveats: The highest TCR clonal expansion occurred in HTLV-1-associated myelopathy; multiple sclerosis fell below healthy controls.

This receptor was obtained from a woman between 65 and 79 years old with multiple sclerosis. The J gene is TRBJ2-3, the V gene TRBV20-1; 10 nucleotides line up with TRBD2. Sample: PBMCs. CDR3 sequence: CSASLSSGSADTQYF. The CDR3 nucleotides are TGCAGTGCTAGTCTGTCTAGCGGGAGTGCGGATACGCAGTATTTT.